One and the same sample provided the 13 T cell receptor beta chains below, sequenced in a study of early T cells in non-severe SARS-CoV-2 infection. A single record per CDR3 protein comes from TCRdb applying MiXCR to the 5' RACE reads. This table has fewer than 95,000 distinct CDR3 sequences, roughly 15% appearing once. The specimen comprised whole blood, sampled at baseline. The receptor set was obtained from an adult who was a healthcare worker with PCR-confirmed SARS-CoV-2 infection or an uninfected control (not recorded which).

The chain is built from TRBV20-1 and TRBJ2-1, with 11 bases that match TRBD2. Germline V gene sequence: CDR1 DFQATT, CDR2 SNEGSKA (reference sequence). Losses at the gene ends were 6 bases for V and 4 bases for J; bases not matched to a gene: 8. This CDR3 contains 15 residues. CDR3 in amino acids: CSAETSGTTYNEQFF. CDR3 bases: TGCAGTGCCGAGACTAGCGGGACTACATACAATGAGCAGTTCTTC.

The V gene is TRBV30, the J gene TRBJ2-4, with TRBD2 identical over 7 bases. CDR1 is GTSNPN and CDR2 is SVGIG in the germline V gene (reference sequence). After removal of 0 bases from V and 3 bases from J, the junction contained 2 bases not matched to a gene. The CDR3 consists of 14 residues. The CDR3 DNA is TGTGCCTGGAGTGTGTCGGGGGGCAAAAACATTCAGTACTTC. Translation gives CAWSVSGGKNIQYF. Complete variable domain (other parts from reference TRBV30 and TRBJ2-4): SQTIHQWPATLVQPVGSPLSLECTVEGTSNPNLYWYRQAAGRGLQLLFYSVGIGQISSEVPQNLSASRPQDRQFILSSKKLLLSDSGFYLCAWSVSGGKNIQYFGAGTRLSVL.

The V gene is TRBV7-2, the J gene TRBJ2-1; 10 nucleotides match TRBD2. This CDR3 has 15 amino acids. V lost 1 base, J lost 8 bases, and 5 bases stayed unmatched. The germline V gene encodes CDR1 SGHTA and CDR2 FQGNSA. The CDR3 protein is CASSLEIAGGYEQFF. The CDR3 region has the DNA TGTGCCAGCAGCTTAGAGATAGCGGGAGGCTATGAGCAGTTCTTC. Full variable domain (missing parts from reference TRBV7-2 and TRBJ2-1): GAGVSQSPSNKVTEKGKDVELRCDPISGHTALYWYRQSLGQGLEFLIYFQGNSAPDKSGLPSDRFSAERTGGSVSTLTIQRTQQEDSAVYLCASSLEIAGGYEQFFGPGTRLTVL.

This clonotype appeared many times. The J gene is TRBJ2-2, the V gene TRBV27; unclear D gene. Germline-derived CDR1 and CDR2 are MNHEY and SMNVEV (reference sequence). The CDR3 is made up of 16 amino acids. The V gene lost 7 bases and the J gene lost 1 base, with 16 bases spanning the gap. CDR3 residues: CASKGEDGWNTGELFF. The CDR3 region has the DNA TGTGCCAGCAAAGGAGAGGACGGGTGGAACACCGGGGAGCTGTTTTTT.

At least ten counts were recorded for this clonotype. The rearrangement joins TRBV12-3 or TRBV12-4 to TRBJ2-3, with 10 bases aligning to TRBD1. Unmatched junction bases numbered 2, after V lost 6 bases and J lost 8 bases. The CDR3 runs to 12 residues. CDR3 residues: CASRGTGATQYF. CDR3 coding DNA: TGTGCCAGCAGGGGGACAGGGGCTACGCAGTATTTT.

This chain links TRBV24-1 with TRBJ2-2; maybe TRBD1 (6 bases). Germline assignment: CDR1 KGHDR and CDR2 SFDVKD. The V end was cut by 4 bases, the J end by 3 bases, with 14 bases between. The CDR3 length is 16 residues. CDR3 amino acids: CATSEGRQAHTGELFF. The CDR3 DNA follows: TGTGCCACCAGTGAGGGAAGACAGGCGCACACCGGGGAGCTGTTTTTT.

This clonotype was seen a handful of times. This chain links TRBV28 with TRBJ2-7; no firm D call. Trimming cost V 5 bases and J 3 bases, with 11 bases left between them. In germline, CDR1 is MDHEN, CDR2 SYDVKM. This CDR3 has 13 amino acids. The chain's CDR3 is CASSEHRVYEQYF. DNA for the CDR3: TGTGCCAGCAGTGAACATCGGGTCTACGAGCAGTACTTC.

This clonotype has a count of ten or more. This chain uses TRBV7-9 with TRBJ1-1, with D unresolved. CDR1 and CDR2 from the germline V gene are SEHNR and FQNEAQ (reference sequence). Between the trimmed V and J ends, which lost 2 bases and 2 bases, there was a span of 0 bases. The CDR3 runs to 11 residues. This chain's CDR3 is CASSLNTEAFF. In nucleotides, the CDR3 is TGTGCCAGCAGCTTAAACACTGAAGCTTTCTTT.

This clonotype was counted only a few times. This chain connects TRBV20-1 to TRBJ1-6; 9 nucleotides line up with TRBD1. This CDR3 region has 18 residues. V was clipped by 0 bases and J by 7 bases; unmatched bases: 13. The germline gives CDR1 DFQATT, CDR2 SNEGSKA (reference sequence). CDR3 protein: CSARDPGQGRRKNSPLHF. CDR3 in DNA: TGCAGTGCTAGAGACCCGGGACAGGGACGTCGGAAGAATTCACCCCTCCACTTT.

This sequence joins TRBV7-9 and TRBJ1-1; maybe TRBD1 (6 bases). The CDR3 length is 15 residues. V lost 5 bases to trimming and J lost 6 bases, with 19 bases between them. Germline V lookup: CDR1 SEHNR, CDR2 FQNEAQ (reference sequence). The CDR3 DNA follows: TGTGCCAGCAGCCGAGGAGGGGGGCGCAGAGCTGAAGCTTTCTTT. Translation: CASSRGGGRRAEAFF.

This clonotype has at least ten counts. This rearrangement joins TRBV28 to TRBJ1-4; 8 positions agree with TRBD1. From germline, CDR1 is MDHEN and CDR2 SYDVKM. J was trimmed by 5 bases and V by 0 bases; bases with no gene match: 2. The length of the CDR3 is 15 residues. As DNA, the CDR3 is TGTGCCAGCAGTTTATGGGGACAGGTCAATGAAAAACTGTTTTTT. Amino acids: CASSLWGQVNEKLFF.

This clonotype was recorded a few times. The chain has TRBV6-5 and TRBJ1-2, with D possibly matching TRBD1 (5 bases). The CDR3 extends over 13 amino acids. Deletions cut 8 bases from V and 5 bases from J, with 15 bases between. Germline V gene sequence: CDR1 MNHEY, CDR2 SVGAGI. The CDR3 loop reads CASLSGSTYGYTF. For the CDR3, the DNA is TGTGCCAGCCTTTCAGGGTCCACTTATGGCTACACCTTC.

This clonotype has more than one count but fewer than ten. V and J are TRBV5-6 and TRBJ1-2; possible D gene TRBD1, 5 bases. CDR1 and CDR2 (germline): SGHDT, YYEEEE. This CDR3 spans 13 amino acids. V was pared by 4 bases and J by 4 bases, with 11 bases between. CDR3 in amino acids: CASSTGTGYGYTF. For the CDR3, the DNA is TGTGCCAGCAGCACCGGGACGGGCTATGGCTACACCTTC.